The rows below give T cell receptor beta chains drawn from one sample of a study of T cell repertoires in cytomegalovirus infection. TCRdb ran MiXCR on the reads and lists one entry per CDR3 protein. The table records roughly 320,000 distinct CDR3 sequences, more than 9% of them present only once. The sequenced sample consisted of PBMCs. All receptors derive from a human donor in good health (CMV status not recorded). Some clones in this sample may be carry-over from other donors' samples. The CDR3 runs from the conserved cysteine through the conserved F or W. D genes are given only for firm matches. A clone size is listed for some rows: how often the clone was seen (once, few, many), or a class if it is expanded.

clone_size,v_call,j_call,d_call,cdr3_aa,cdr3_nt
many,TRBV28,TRBJ2-1,.,CASSLWGPGLRGHEQFF,TGTGCCAGCAGTTTATGGGGGCCGGGTTTGAGGGGCCATGAGCAGTTCTTC
.,TRBV19,TRBJ2-7,TRBD1,CASSKGQGGLEQYF,TGTGCCAGTAGTAAAGGACAGGGGGGACTCGAGCAGTACTTC
few,TRBV5-6,TRBJ1-2,TRBD1,CASSPGGGDYGYTF,TGTGCCAGCAGCCCCGGAGGGGGCGACTATGGCTACACCTTC
few,TRBV4-3,TRBJ1-5,TRBD1,CASSQEDRGNQPQHF,TGCGCCAGCAGCCAAGAAGACAGGGGCAATCAGCCCCAGCATTTT
.,TRBV6-8,TRBJ1-2,TRBD1,CASSGQGADGYTF,TGTGCCAGCAGTGGACAGGGGGCTGATGGCTACACCTTC
few,TRBV10-3,TRBJ1-1,TRBD1,CAISGSGTGLTEAFF,TGTGCCATCAGTGGATCCGGGACAGGGCTCACTGAAGCTTTCTTT
.,TRBV11-2,TRBJ2-3,.,CASSPPGVPDTQYF,TGTGCCAGCAGCCCCCCAGGGGTTCCAGATACGCAGTATTTT
.,TRBV2,TRBJ1-5,.,CASRLGGNNQHQHF,TGTGCCAGCAGATTGGGGGGGAACAATCAGCACCAGCATTTT
few,TRBV20-1,TRBJ2-5,TRBD1,CSARDPRQGRLETQYF,TGCAGTGCTAGAGATCCGCGACAGGGGCGACTTGAGACCCAGTACTTC
many,TRBV7-2,TRBJ2-7,.,CASSLKGGRAVEQYF,TGTGCCAGCAGTTTAAAGGGGGGGAGGGCCGTCGAGCAGTACTTC
.,TRBV4-1,TRBJ1-4,TRBD1,CASSHHPGQGVKLFF,TGCGCCAGCAGCCACCACCCGGGACAGGGTGTAAAACTGTTTTTT
many,TRBV7-2,TRBJ2-1,.,CASSLAVVGQFF,TGTGCCAGCAGCTTAGCGGTAGTGGGGCAGTTCTTC
.,TRBV4-3,TRBJ2-2,TRBD1,CASSQDRRQGARGTGELFF,TGCGCCAGCAGCCAAGACCGGAGACAGGGGGCCCGGGGCACCGGGGAGCTGTTTTTT
many,TRBV6-5,TRBJ1-2,TRBD1,CASSSTGRGYTF,TGTGCCAGCAGTTCGACAGGGCGAGGCTACACCTTC
many,TRBV7-8,TRBJ2-5,TRBD2,CASSLTSGSGLKTQYF,TGTGCCAGCAGCCTGACTAGCGGGAGTGGCCTGAAGACCCAGTACTTC
.,TRBV12-5,TRBJ1-2,TRBD1,CASGPPGQYNYGYTF,TGTGCTAGTGGACCTCCGGGACAGTATAACTATGGCTACACCTTC
.,TRBV7-9,TRBJ1-6,.,CASTPGQNSPLHF,TGTGCCAGCACCCCTGGGCAGAATTCACCCCTCCACTTT
.,TRBV10-3,TRBJ1-3,TRBD1,CATGTGPEAIYF,TGTGCCACCGGGACAGGCCCGGAGGCCATATATTTT
many,TRBV20-1,TRBJ2-7,.,CSAPDLGAEQYF,TGCAGTGCTCCGGACTTAGGGGCGGAGCAGTACTTC
few,TRBV6-6,TRBJ2-2,.,CASSYSTSLPGELFF,TGTGCCAGCAGTTACTCGACTAGTCTCCCCGGGGAGCTGTTTTTT
.,TRBV20-1,TRBJ1-6,.,CSAPEWGNNSPLHF,TGCAGTGCCCCCGAGTGGGGTAATAATTCACCCCTCCACTTT
.,TRBV20-1,TRBJ2-1,.,CSASRALLGNNEQFF,TGCAGTGCTAGCCGAGCTCTCCTGGGGAACAATGAGCAGTTCTTC
few,TRBV20-1,TRBJ2-1,.,CSASQWIAWDEQFF,TGCAGTGCTTCGCAATGGATAGCGTGGGATGAGCAGTTCTTC
many,TRBV7-2,TRBJ2-3,.,CASSPRPGTSTDTQYF,TGTGCCAGCAGCCCCAGACCAGGGACTAGCACAGATACGCAGTATTTT
many,TRBV12-3/TRBV12-4,TRBJ1-5,.,CASSFAGFGEGNQPQHF,TGTGCCAGCAGTTTCGCGGGCTTTGGAGAGGGCAATCAGCCCCAGCATTTT
few,TRBV12-3/TRBV12-4,TRBJ2-3,TRBD2,CASTLLSGLSADTQYF,TGTGCCAGCACTCTCCTGTCGGGACTATCAGCAGATACGCAGTATTTT
few,TRBV10-3,TRBJ2-6,.,CAIRPGTGANVLTF,TGTGCCATACGGCCAGGGACTGGGGCCAACGTCCTGACTTTC
many,TRBV12-3/TRBV12-4,TRBJ1-2,.,CASSLTGARANSYGYTF,TGTGCCAGCAGTTTGACAGGTGCCCGGGCTAATAGCTATGGCTACACCTTC
many,TRBV10-2,TRBJ1-1,.,CASGVAGTEAFF,TGCGCCAGTGGTGTTGCGGGCACTGAAGCTTTCTTT
.,TRBV7-2,TRBJ1-1,.,CASSMDIQWTEAFF,TGTGCCAGCAGCATGGACATCCAGTGGACTGAAGCTTTCTTT
.,TRBV20-1,TRBJ1-1,TRBD1,CSATPTDRGWANTEAFF,TGCAGTGCTACCCCAACCGACAGGGGGTGGGCGAACACTGAAGCTTTCTTT
many,TRBV7-9,TRBJ2-7,TRBD1,CASSRRDRAYEQYF,TGTGCCAGCAGCCGCCGGGACAGGGCGTACGAGCAGTACTTC
few,TRBV7-2,TRBJ2-5,.,CASSLVLREEETQYF,TGTGCCAGCAGCTTAGTTTTGCGGGAAGAAGAGACCCAGTACTTC
.,TRBV6-2/TRBV6-3,TRBJ2-1,.,CASSYRPPGEQFF,TGTGCCAGCAGTTATCGACCACCGGGTGAGCAGTTCTTC
.,TRBV20-1,TRBJ2-7,TRBD2,CSARESSGRKEQYF,TGCAGTGCTAGAGAATCTAGCGGGAGGAAGGAGCAGTACTTC
few,TRBV23-1,TRBJ1-5,.,CASSLWGTHSNQPQHF,TGCGCCAGCAGTCTTTGGGGGACCCATAGCAATCAGCCCCAGCATTTT
.,TRBV6-1,TRBJ2-7,TRBD2,CASSYLTSGSGEQYF,TGTGCCAGCAGTTATTTGACTAGCGGGAGTGGGGAGCAGTACTTC
few,TRBV20-1,TRBJ2-7,TRBD2,CSATPTSGRYYEQYF,TGCAGTGCTACGCCGACTAGCGGGAGGTACTACGAGCAGTACTTC
few,TRBV28,TRBJ2-7,.,CASSLPGGDYEQYF,TGTGCCAGCAGTTTACCCGGGGGCGACTACGAGCAGTACTTC
many,TRBV12-3/TRBV12-4,TRBJ1-1,.,CASSFAGKQTEAFF,TGTGCCAGCAGTTTCGCGGGGAAACAAACTGAAGCTTTCTTT
.,TRBV9,TRBJ2-1,TRBD2,CASSALAGPYNEQFF,TGTGCCAGCAGCGCGTTAGCGGGCCCCTACAATGAGCAGTTCTTC
many,TRBV7-2,TRBJ2-1,TRBD2,CASSLSGRLASYNEQFF,TGTGCCAGCAGCTTAAGCGGGAGGTTAGCGTCCTACAATGAGCAGTTCTTC
many,TRBV6-1,TRBJ2-1,.,CASGFYGITGNEQFF,TGTGCCAGCGGCTTCTACGGGATAACGGGGAATGAGCAGTTCTTC
few,TRBV7-6,TRBJ1-1,.,CASSLNGLRDTEAFF,TGTGCCAGCAGCTTAAATGGGTTGAGGGACACTGAAGCTTTCTTT
many,TRBV6-2/TRBV6-3,TRBJ2-3,.,CASSYRAWDTQYF,TGTGCCAGCAGTTACAGGGCGTGGGATACGCAGTATTTT
.,TRBV6-2/TRBV6-3,TRBJ2-5,TRBD1,CASSPRTGLRETQYF,TGTGCCAGCAGTCCCCGGACAGGACTGCGGGAGACCCAGTACTTC
.,TRBV5-6,TRBJ1-5,.,CARNQPQHF,TGTGCCAGAAATCAGCCCCAGCATTTT